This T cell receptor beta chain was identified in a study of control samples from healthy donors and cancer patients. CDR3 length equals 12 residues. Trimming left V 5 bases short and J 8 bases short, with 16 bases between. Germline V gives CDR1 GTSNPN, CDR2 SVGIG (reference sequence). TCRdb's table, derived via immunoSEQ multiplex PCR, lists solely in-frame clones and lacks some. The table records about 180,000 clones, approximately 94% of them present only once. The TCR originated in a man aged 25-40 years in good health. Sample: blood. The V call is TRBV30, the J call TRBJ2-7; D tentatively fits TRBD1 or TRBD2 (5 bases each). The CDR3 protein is CAWDYGARQQYF. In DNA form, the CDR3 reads TGTGCCTGGGACTACGGGGCCCGACAGCAGTACTTC. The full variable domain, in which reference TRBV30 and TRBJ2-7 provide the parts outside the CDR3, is SQTIHQWPATLVQPVGSPLSLECTVEGTSNPNLYWYRQAAGRGLQLLFYSVGIGQISSEVPQNLSASRPQDRQFILSSKKLLLSDSGFYLCAWDYGARQQYFGPGTRLTVT.